These 32 T cell receptor beta chains were all obtained from the same sample, sequenced in a study of shared clonotypes between healthy human individuals. Sequencing used immunoSEQ multiplex PCR; TCRdb keeps in-frame clones, though not all of them. The data contain about 550,000 clones, 95% of them seen just once; the ten biggest clones take up approximately 0.1%. Naive CD8 cells lacked CD45RO, underwent positive selection for CCR7 and left out terminally differentiated effector memory CD45RA+ cells. The sequenced sample consisted of naive CD8+ T cells sorted from blood. These receptors were obtained from a woman between 25 and 40 years old in good health.

The V call is TRBV2, the J call TRBJ2-5, with TRBD2 matching 10 bases. This CDR3 spans 16 amino acids. Per germline, CDR1 SNHLY and CDR2 FYNNEI. The ends lost 3 bases at V and 6 bases at J; junction bases unmatched: 10. CDR3 region: CASSEDGLAGDKTQYF. CDR3 DNA: TGTGCCAGCAGTGAGGATGGCCTAGCGGGAGATAAGACCCAGTACTTC.

This chain uses TRBV7-2 with TRBJ2-1; TRBD2 aligns across 10 bases. Germline trimming cut 5 bases from V and 2 bases from J; bases unmatched to any gene: 9. The CDR3 has 17 residues. CDR1 is SGHTA, CDR2 FQGNSA, per germline. The CDR3 loop is CASSPFLAGVPYNEQFF. CDR3 DNA: TGTGCCAGCAGCCCGTTTCTAGCGGGAGTCCCCTACAATGAGCAGTTCTTC.

The gene calls are TRBV18 and TRBJ2-7; weak D call: TRBD2 (5 bases). The CDR3 sequence is 15 residues long. The germline V gene has CDR1 KGHSH and CDR2 LQKENI. V lost 3 bases to trimming and J lost 0 bases, with 12 bases between them. The CDR3 protein is CASSPELGISYEQYF. The CDR3 coding sequence is TGTGCCAGCTCACCGGAACTAGGGATCTCCTACGAGCAGTACTTC.

This clone has only one observation. The chain combines TRBV5-4 with TRBJ2-5, with 7 bases aligning to TRBD2. Germline lookup yields CDR1 SGHNT and CDR2 YYREEE (reference sequence). Losses at the gene ends were 2 bases for V and 5 bases for J; bases not matched to a gene: 12. The CDR3 has 16 residues. The CDR3 is CASSLEGGLSGETQYF. The CDR3 nucleotides are TGTGCCAGCAGCTTAGAGGGAGGGCTTAGCGGGGAGACCCAGTACTTC.

This chain joins TRBV14 and TRBJ2-7, with a tentative D call TRBD2 (5 bases). The germline V gene has CDR1 SGHDN and CDR2 FVKESK. Trimming pared 6 bases from V and 0 bases from J, leaving 9 bases between. This CDR3 is 13 amino acids long. DNA of the CDR3: TGTGCCAGCAGGAGAGACTACTCCTACGAGCAGTACTTC. It encodes CASRRDYSYEQYF. Variable domain in full (rest from reference TRBV14 and TRBJ2-7): EAGVTQFPSHSVIEKGQTVTLRCDPISGHDNLYWYRRVMGKEIKFLLHFVKESKQDESGMPNNRFLAERTGGTYSTLKVQPAELEDSGVYFCASRRDYSYEQYFGPGTRLTVT.

The CDR3 nucleotides read TGCAGCGCCTATGACAGGGGGCTTGGGAATGAGCAGTTCTTC. Protein product: CSAYDRGLGNEQFF. The rearrangement uses TRBV29-1 and TRBJ2-1; TRBD1 agrees at 10 bases. Germline loops: CDR1 SQVTM, CDR2 ANQGSEA. The length of the CDR3 is 14 residues. V lost 7 bases, J lost 7 bases, and 10 bases stayed unmatched.

In its sample, this clone was seen once. The chain couples TRBV27 to TRBJ2-2; 7 bases are a match to TRBD2. The CDR3 sequence is 15 residues long. V lost 3 bases to trimming and J lost 4 bases; unmatched junction nucleotides: 5. In germline, CDR1 is MNHEY, CDR2 SMNVEV (reference sequence). Here the CDR3 reads CASSLGEGPTGELFF. CDR3 DNA: TGTGCCAGCAGTTTGGGGGAGGGCCCCACCGGGGAGCTGTTTTTT.

In the case of this clone: The same CDR3 can be traced to other DNA sequences in this sample. This chain links TRBV5-6 with TRBJ2-7, with 8 bases that match TRBD1. Germline trimming cut 0 bases from V and 6 bases from J; bases unmatched to any gene: 2. CDR3 size: 13 residues. CDR1 and CDR2 from the germline V gene are SGHDT and YYEEEE. The CDR3 spells CASSLGQGSEQYF. In DNA form, the CDR3 reads TGTGCCAGCAGCTTGGGACAGGGGAGCGAGCAGTACTTC.

The rearrangement links TRBV9 to TRBJ2-1; 8 bases line up with TRBD2. V shed 3 bases and J 7 bases; nucleotides not matched to a gene: 12. This CDR3 is 16 amino acids long. CDR1 is SGDLS and CDR2 is YYNGEE in the germline V gene. The CDR3 reads CASSDNLAGPLNEQFF. The CDR3 nucleotides are TGTGCCAGCAGCGACAACTTAGCGGGACCTCTAAATGAGCAGTTCTTC. The variable domain in full, completed from reference TRBV9 and TRBJ2-1, reads DSGVTQTPKHLITATGQRVTLRCSPRSGDLSVYWYQQSLDQGLQFLIQYYNGEERAKGNILERFSAQQFPDLHSELNLSSLELGDSALYFCASSDNLAGPLNEQFFGPGTRLTVL.

The rearrangement uses TRBV28 and TRBJ1-2; maybe TRBD1 (6 bases). Germline CDR1 reads MDHEN; CDR2 reads SYDVKM. The CDR3 consists of 12 residues. Trimming cost V 5 bases and J 7 bases, with 11 bases left between them. CDR3 nucleotides: TGTGCCAGCAGTCCAGACAGGTTTGGCTACACCTTC. Translated, it gives CASSPDRFGYTF.

The V and J genes are TRBV2 and TRBJ2-5; 7 bases match TRBD2. The CDR3 runs 17 residues. Per germline, CDR1 SNHLY and CDR2 FYNNEI. The V gene end was trimmed by 3 bases and the J gene end by 2 bases; junction bases not matched to a gene: 12. This chain's CDR3 is CASSDMGVPGGQETQYF. CDR3 sequence (DNA): TGTGCCAGCAGTGATATGGGAGTCCCGGGGGGACAAGAGACCCAGTACTTC.

This clone was recorded a few times. The rearrangement uses TRBV11-2 and TRBJ1-3; no reliable D call. The CDR3 is 13 residues long. Germline lookup yields CDR1 SGHAT and CDR2 FQNNGV. The V end lost 1 base, the J end lost 4 bases, and 5 bases lay between the germline ends. The CDR3 sequence is CASSLAQGNTIYF. The CDR3 DNA is TGTGCCAGCAGCTTAGCCCAGGGAAACACCATATATTTT. Based on the CDR3 plus reference TRBV11-2 and TRBJ1-3, the full variable domain is EAGVAQSPRYKIIEKRQSVAFWCNPISGHATLYWYQQILGQGPKLLIQFQNNGVVDDSQLPKDRFSAERLKGVDSTLKIQPAKLEDSAVYLCASSLAQGNTIYFGEGSWLTVV.

The rearrangement joins TRBV28 to TRBJ2-5, with TRBD2 identical over 7 bases. The DNA end is a closer match to TRBJ2-7, so the J assignment may be wrong. CDR1 MDHEN and CDR2 SYDVKM come from the germline V gene. The CDR3 contains 16 residues. The CDR3 protein is CASSTWAGANSYEQYF. CDR3 sequence (DNA): TGTGCCAGCTCCACCTGGGCGGGAGCGAACTCCTACGAGCAGTACTTC.

This clone was detected only once. The chain has TRBV5-6 and TRBJ2-2, with TRBD1 as a possible D gene (6 bases). Looked up from germline, CDR1 is SGHDT and CDR2 is YYEEEE. Trimming shortened V by 0 bases and J by 4 bases, and 13 bases separated the two germline ends. This CDR3 contains 16 residues. CDR3 in amino acids: CASSLGLQGFTGELFF. DNA for the CDR3: TGTGCCAGCAGCTTGGGTCTACAGGGCTTCACCGGGGAGCTGTTTTTT.

This clone showed up just a few times. This chain joins TRBV9 and TRBJ2-2; 7 bases map to TRBD1. There are 15 residues in the CDR3. From germline, CDR1 is SGDLS and CDR2 YYNGEE. The J segment lost 7 bases and the V segment lost 3 bases, leaving 9 bases of the junction unmatched. CDR3: CASSDLQGLGGELFF. DNA for the CDR3: TGTGCCAGCAGCGACCTACAGGGGTTGGGCGGGGAGCTGTTTTTT.

The J gene is TRBJ2-7, the V gene TRBV5-5; TRBD1 matches 10 bases. The germline gives CDR1 SGHKS, CDR2 YYEKEE (reference sequence). V was clipped by 5 bases and J by 5 bases; unmatched bases: 4. The CDR3 is made up of 13 amino acids. The CDR3 DNA follows: TGTGCCAGCAGTTTCGGACAGGGGGACGAGCAGTACTTC. Translated, it gives CASSFGQGDEQYF.

This clone has only one observation. The chain uses TRBV10-3 and TRBJ1-1; D is ambiguous. CDR1 is ENHRY and CDR2 is SYGVKD in the germline V gene. Trimming removed 1 base from V and 0 bases from J, with 9 bases in between. This CDR3 is built from 15 residues. CDR3 residues: CAISELGLMNTEAFF. Written as DNA, the CDR3 is TGTGCCATCAGTGAGTTAGGCTTAATGAACACTGAAGCTTTCTTT.

This clone was counted once. The V gene is TRBV7-2, the J gene TRBJ2-1; D call uncertain. This CDR3 has 18 residues. Trimming took off 6 bases at V and 2 bases at J, with 23 bases between the two ends. The germline V gene encodes CDR1 SGHTA and CDR2 FQGNSA. CDR3 protein: CASRPNSGRRAAYNEQFF. CDR3 DNA sequence: TGTGCCAGCAGACCCAATTCCGGGCGACGGGCCGCCTACAATGAGCAGTTCTTC.

The chain is built from TRBV19 and TRBJ1-5; D call uncertain. Trimming removed 3 bases at V and 0 bases at J, with 12 bases between. There are 16 residues in the CDR3. In germline, CDR1 is LNHDA, CDR2 SQIVND (reference sequence). The CDR3 DNA reads as TGTGCCAGTAGTATTGCCCAAAGGACTAGCAATCAGCCCCAGCATTTT. Its translation: CASSIAQRTSNQPQHF.

V is TRBV19 and J is TRBJ2-3; 9 nucleotides align to TRBD2. Germline CDR1 is LNHDA and CDR2 is SQIVND (reference sequence). The CDR3 loop spans 14 amino acids. V was clipped by 6 bases and J by 4 bases; unmatched bases: 5. The CDR3 nucleotides read TGTGCCAGTAGCGGGGGACTAGCCCCAGATACGCAGTATTTT. Residues: CASSGGLAPDTQYF.

The J gene is TRBJ2-7, the V gene TRBV10-3; weak D call: TRBD2 (6 bases). The V and J ends lost 10 bases and 2 bases respectively, with 12 bases between them. Germline CDR1 and CDR2: ENHRY and SYGVKD. The CDR3 spans 12 residues. CDR3 sequence reads: CATGSGAYEQYF. In DNA, the CDR3 is TGTGCCACCGGATCGGGGGCCTACGAGCAGTACTTC.

This clone has just one count. The rearrangement uses TRBV28 and TRBJ1-1; D call uncertain. Trimming cost V 2 bases and J 1 base, with 5 bases left between them. The CDR3 sequence is 13 residues long. Germline V gene data show CDR1 as MDHEN and CDR2 as SYDVKM. CDR3: CASSLDWNTEAFF. The DNA of the CDR3 is TGTGCCAGCAGTTTAGATTGGAACACTGAAGCTTTCTTT.

A word on this clone: Other nucleotide sequences in the sample specify the same CDR3. The chain links TRBV9 to TRBJ2-1; TRBD2 might be the D (6 bases). Trimming stripped 0 bases from V and 2 bases from J, with 6 bases between. There are 14 residues in the CDR3. The germline V gene has CDR1 SGDLS and CDR2 YYNGEE. This CDR3 reads CASSVAGAYNEQFF. The DNA for the CDR3 is TGTGCCAGCAGCGTAGCGGGGGCCTACAATGAGCAGTTCTTC.

The rearrangement uses TRBV29-1 and TRBJ1-1; TRBD1 aligns across 8 bases. The V gene end was trimmed by 3 bases and the J gene end by 1 base; junction bases not matched to a gene: 4. Looked up from germline, CDR1 is SQVTM and CDR2 is ANQGSEA. The CDR3 runs 14 residues. CDR3 in DNA: TGCAGCGTTGAGACAGGGGAGGGGAACACTGAAGCTTTCTTT. This sequence encodes CSVETGEGNTEAFF. The full variable domain, completed using reference TRBV29-1 and TRBJ1-1, is SAVISQKPSRDICQRGTSLTIQCQVDSQVTMMFWYRQQPGQSLTLIATANQGSEATYESGFVIDKFPISRPNLTFSTLTVSNMSPEDSSIYLCSVETGEGNTEAFFGQGTRLTVV.

The chain uses TRBV14 and TRBJ1-5, with D uncertain. The CDR3 consists of 14 residues. Trimming stripped 4 bases from V and 3 bases from J, with 10 bases between. Germline lookup yields CDR1 SGHDN and CDR2 FVKESK. Here the CDR3 DNA reads TGTGCCAGCAGCCTAAACGCTTACAATCAGCCCCAGCATTTT. This translates into CASSLNAYNQPQHF.

The chain has TRBV19 and TRBJ2-1; TRBD2 aligns across 10 bases. Trimming at V came to 6 bases and at J to 8 bases, leaving 13 bases not matched to a gene. The CDR3 spans 16 residues. Germline assignment: CDR1 LNHDA and CDR2 SQIVND (reference sequence). CDR3 nucleotide sequence: TGTGCCAGTAGAACAGCTAGCGGGAGCCGGTTTGATGAGCAGTTCTTC. Translated, it gives CASRTASGSRFDEQFF.

V and J are TRBV5-3 and TRBJ2-1, with 9 nucleotides matching TRBD2. TRBV5-3 is an ORF for which the function is uncertain. J lost 7 bases, V lost 10 bases, and 3 bases had no gene match. This CDR3 is 11 amino acids long. The CDR3: CARGRGNEQFF. The CDR3 DNA follows: TGTGCCCGCGGGAGGGGGAATGAGCAGTTCTTC.

This chain uses TRBV25-1 with TRBJ2-7, with 9 bases that match TRBD1. V was pared by 3 bases and J by 2 bases, with 8 bases of the junction left unmatched. This CDR3 spans 16 amino acids. From germline, CDR1 is MGHDK and CDR2 SYGVNS. As DNA, the CDR3 is TGTGCCAGCAGTGACACCCGCGGGACAGGGCCCTACGAGCAGTACTTC. Residues: CASSDTRGTGPYEQYF.

Only one count was recorded for this clone. The genes are TRBV2 and TRBJ2-7; D not certain. Germline CDR1 SNHLY, CDR2 FYNNEI. V was pared by 0 bases and J by 0 bases, with 9 bases between. This CDR3 is built from 15 residues. CDR3 nucleotides: TGTGCCAGCAGTGAAGCGCTAGGTGGCTCCTACGAGCAGTACTTC. This translates into CASSEALGGSYEQYF.

Concerning this clone itself: Distinct nucleotide sequences in the sample also encode this CDR3. V and J are TRBV27 and TRBJ1-5, with 10 nucleotides matching TRBD1. There are 15 residues in the CDR3. Germline trimming cut 9 bases from V and 2 bases from J; bases unmatched to any gene: 7. Germline loops: CDR1 MNHEY, CDR2 SMNVEV (reference sequence). Written as DNA, the CDR3 is TGTGCCAGTAGTCCCGGGACAGGGGGCAATCAGCCCCAGCATTTT. Translation gives CASSPGTGGNQPQHF.

V gene TRBV28 combines with J gene TRBJ2-7, with D possibly matching TRBD1 (5 bases). Trimming shortened V by 5 bases and J by 3 bases, and 17 bases separated the two germline ends. Per germline, CDR1 MDHEN and CDR2 SYDVKM. This CDR3 contains 15 residues. DNA of the CDR3: TGTGCCAGCAGTGCAATACAGGAAACACGCTACGAGCAGTACTTC. Amino acid sequence: CASSAIQETRYEQYF. The variable domain in full, completed from reference TRBV28 and TRBJ2-7, reads DVKVTQSSRYLVKRTGEKVFLECVQDMDHENMFWYRQDPGLGLRLIYFSYDVKMKEKGDIPEGYSVSREKKERFSLILESASTNQTSMYLCASSAIQETRYEQYFGPGTRLTVT.

Worth noting for this clone: Other nucleotide sequences in the sample specify the same CDR3. J is TRBJ1-1 and V is TRBV30; D remains ambiguous. Germline lookup yields CDR1 GTSNPN and CDR2 SVGIG (reference sequence). V dropped 5 bases and J dropped 1 base, with 5 bases sitting between them. CDR3 length: 11 amino acids. CDR3 amino acids: CAWDRNTEAFF. CDR3 sequence (DNA): TGTGCCTGGGATAGGAACACTGAAGCTTTCTTT.